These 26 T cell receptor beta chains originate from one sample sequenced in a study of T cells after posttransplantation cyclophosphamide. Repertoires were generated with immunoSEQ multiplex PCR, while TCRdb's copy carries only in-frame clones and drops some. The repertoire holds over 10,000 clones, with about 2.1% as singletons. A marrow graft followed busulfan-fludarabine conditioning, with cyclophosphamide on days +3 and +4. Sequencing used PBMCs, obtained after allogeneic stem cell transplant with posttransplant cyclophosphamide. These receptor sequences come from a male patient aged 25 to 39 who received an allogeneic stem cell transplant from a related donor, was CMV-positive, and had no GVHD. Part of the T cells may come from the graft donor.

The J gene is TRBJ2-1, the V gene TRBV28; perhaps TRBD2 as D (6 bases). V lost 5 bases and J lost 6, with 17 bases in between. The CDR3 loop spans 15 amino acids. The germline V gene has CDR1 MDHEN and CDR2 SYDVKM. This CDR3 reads CASSPHNTGSNEQFF. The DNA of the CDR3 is TGTGCCAGCAGTCCTCATAATACCGGGAGCAATGAGCAGTTCTTC.

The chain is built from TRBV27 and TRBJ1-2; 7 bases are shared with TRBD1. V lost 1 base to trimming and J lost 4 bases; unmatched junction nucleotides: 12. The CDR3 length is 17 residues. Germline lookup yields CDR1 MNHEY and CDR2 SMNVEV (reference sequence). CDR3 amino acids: CASSLLTKTGKGYGYTF. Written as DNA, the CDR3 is TGTGCCAGCAGTTTATTAACGAAGACAGGGAAGGGCTATGGCTACACCTTC.

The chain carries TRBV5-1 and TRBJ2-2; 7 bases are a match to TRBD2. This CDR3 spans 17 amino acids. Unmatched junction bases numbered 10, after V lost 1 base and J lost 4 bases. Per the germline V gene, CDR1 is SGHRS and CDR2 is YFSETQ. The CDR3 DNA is TGCGCCAGCAGCTTGTCTCCGGCGGGGGAGGCCACCGGGGAGCTGTTTTTT. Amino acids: CASSLSPAGEATGELFF.

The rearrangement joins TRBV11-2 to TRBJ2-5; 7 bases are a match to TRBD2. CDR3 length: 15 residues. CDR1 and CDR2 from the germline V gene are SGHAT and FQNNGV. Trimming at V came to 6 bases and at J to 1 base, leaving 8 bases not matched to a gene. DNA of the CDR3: TGTGCCAGCAGTTCAACCGGGACTACCCAAGAGACCCAGTACTTC. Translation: CASSSTGTTQETQYF.

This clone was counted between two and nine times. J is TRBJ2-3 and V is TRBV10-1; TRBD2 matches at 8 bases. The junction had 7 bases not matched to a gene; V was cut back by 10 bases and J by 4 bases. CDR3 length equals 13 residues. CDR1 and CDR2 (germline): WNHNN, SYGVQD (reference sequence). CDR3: CATGGDVPDTQYF. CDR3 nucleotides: TGCGCCACGGGGGGGGACGTTCCAGATACGCAGTATTTT.

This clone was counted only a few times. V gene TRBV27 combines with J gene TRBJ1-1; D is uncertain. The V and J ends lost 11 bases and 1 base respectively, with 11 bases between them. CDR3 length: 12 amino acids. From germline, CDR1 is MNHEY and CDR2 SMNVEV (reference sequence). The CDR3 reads CASRAPNTEAFF. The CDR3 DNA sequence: TGTGCCTCTCGAGCCCCGAACACTGAAGCTTTCTTT.

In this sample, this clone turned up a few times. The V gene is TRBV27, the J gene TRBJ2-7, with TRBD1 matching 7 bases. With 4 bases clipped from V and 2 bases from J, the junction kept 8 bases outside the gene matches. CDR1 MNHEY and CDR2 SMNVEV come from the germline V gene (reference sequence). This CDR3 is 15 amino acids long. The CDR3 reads CASSSGWTGPYEQYF. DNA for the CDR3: TGTGCCAGCAGTTCGGGATGGACAGGCCCCTACGAGCAGTACTTC.

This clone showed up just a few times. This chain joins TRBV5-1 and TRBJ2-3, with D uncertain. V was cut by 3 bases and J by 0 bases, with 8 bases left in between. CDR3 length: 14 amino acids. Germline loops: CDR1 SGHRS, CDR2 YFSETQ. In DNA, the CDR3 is TGCGCCAGCAGCTCCCAACAGAGCACAGATACGCAGTATTTT. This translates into CASSSQQSTDTQYF.

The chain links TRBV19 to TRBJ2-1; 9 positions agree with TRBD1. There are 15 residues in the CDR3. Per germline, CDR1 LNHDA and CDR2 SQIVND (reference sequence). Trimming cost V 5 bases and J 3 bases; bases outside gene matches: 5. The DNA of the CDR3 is TGTGCCAGTAGTCCCGGGACAGGGAACTACAATGAGCAGTTCTTC. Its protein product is CASSPGTGNYNEQFF.

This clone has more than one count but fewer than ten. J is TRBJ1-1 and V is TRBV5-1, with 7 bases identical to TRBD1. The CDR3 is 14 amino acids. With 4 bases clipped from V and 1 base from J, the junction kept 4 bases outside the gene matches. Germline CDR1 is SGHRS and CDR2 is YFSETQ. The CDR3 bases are TGCGCCAGCAGCGTGCAGGGGGGGAACACTGAAGCTTTCTTT. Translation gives CASSVQGGNTEAFF.

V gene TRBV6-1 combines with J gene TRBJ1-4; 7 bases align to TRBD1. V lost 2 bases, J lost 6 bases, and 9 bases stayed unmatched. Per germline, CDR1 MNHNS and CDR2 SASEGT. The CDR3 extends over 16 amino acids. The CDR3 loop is CASSEFRTGVYEKLFF. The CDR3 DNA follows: TGTGCCAGCAGTGAATTTCGGACAGGAGTTTATGAAAAACTGTTTTTT.

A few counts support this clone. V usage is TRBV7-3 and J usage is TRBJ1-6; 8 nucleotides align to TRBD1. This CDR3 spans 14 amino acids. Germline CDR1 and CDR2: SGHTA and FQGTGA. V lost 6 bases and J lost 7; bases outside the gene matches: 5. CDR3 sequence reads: CASSADRENSPLHF. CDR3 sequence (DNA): TGTGCCAGCAGTGCGGACAGGGAGAATTCACCCCTCCACTTT.

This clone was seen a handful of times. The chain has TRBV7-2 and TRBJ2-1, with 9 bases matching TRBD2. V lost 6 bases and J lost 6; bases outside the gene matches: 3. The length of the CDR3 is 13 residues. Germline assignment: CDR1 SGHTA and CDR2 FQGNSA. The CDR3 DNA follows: TGTGCCAGCAGTCTAGCGGGAAGCAATGAGCAGTTCTTC. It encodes CASSLAGSNEQFF.

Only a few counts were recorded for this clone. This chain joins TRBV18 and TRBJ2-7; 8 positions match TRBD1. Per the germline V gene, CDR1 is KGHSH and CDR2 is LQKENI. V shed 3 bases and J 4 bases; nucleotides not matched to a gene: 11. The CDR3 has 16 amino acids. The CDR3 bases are TGTGCCAGCTCACCGCAGGGGGCCAGCTATCCATACGAGCAGTACTTC. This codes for CASSPQGASYPYEQYF.

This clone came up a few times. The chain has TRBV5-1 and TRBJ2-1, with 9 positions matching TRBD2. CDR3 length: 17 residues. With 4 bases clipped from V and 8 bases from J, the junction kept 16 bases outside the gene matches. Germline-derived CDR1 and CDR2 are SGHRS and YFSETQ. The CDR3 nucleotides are TGCGCCAGCAGCCCCACGGCTCGCGGGGGGGCGATGGATGAGCAGTTCTTC. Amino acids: CASSPTARGGAMDEQFF.

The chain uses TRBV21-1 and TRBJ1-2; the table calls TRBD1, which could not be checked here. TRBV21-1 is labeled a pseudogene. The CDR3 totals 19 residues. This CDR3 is CASSKEGSRQGPLAYGYTF. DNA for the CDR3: TGTGCCAGCAGCAAAGAAGGTTCGAGACAGGGACCACTTGCCTATGGCTACACCTTC.

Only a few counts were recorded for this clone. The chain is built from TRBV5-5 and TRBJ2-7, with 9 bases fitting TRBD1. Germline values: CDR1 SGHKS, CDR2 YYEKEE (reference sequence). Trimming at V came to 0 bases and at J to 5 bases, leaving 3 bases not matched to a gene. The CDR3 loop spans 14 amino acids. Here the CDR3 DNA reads TGTGCCAGCAGCTTGGCCGGGACAGGGAACGAGCAGTACTTC. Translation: CASSLAGTGNEQYF. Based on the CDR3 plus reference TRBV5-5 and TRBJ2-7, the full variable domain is DAGVTQSPTHLIKTRGQQVTLRCSPISGHKSVSWYQQVLGQGPQFIFQYYEKEERGRGNFPDRFSARQFPNYSSELNVNALLLGDSALYLCASSLAGTGNEQYFGPGTRLTVT.

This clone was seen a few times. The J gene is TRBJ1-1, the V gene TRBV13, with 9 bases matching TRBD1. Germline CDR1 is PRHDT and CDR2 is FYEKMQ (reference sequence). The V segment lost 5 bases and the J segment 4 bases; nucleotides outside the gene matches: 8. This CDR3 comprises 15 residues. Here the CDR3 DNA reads TGTGCCAGCAGCCACCTAACAGGGGGCCCCACTGAAGCTTTCTTT. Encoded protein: CASSHLTGGPTEAFF.

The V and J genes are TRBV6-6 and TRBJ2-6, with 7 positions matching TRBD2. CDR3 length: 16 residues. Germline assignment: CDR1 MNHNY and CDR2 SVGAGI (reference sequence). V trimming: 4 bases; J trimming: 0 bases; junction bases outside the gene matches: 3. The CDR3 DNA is TGTGCCAGCAGTTGGGGGGGTGTCTCTGGGGCCAACGTCCTGACTTTC. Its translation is CASSWGGVSGANVLTF.

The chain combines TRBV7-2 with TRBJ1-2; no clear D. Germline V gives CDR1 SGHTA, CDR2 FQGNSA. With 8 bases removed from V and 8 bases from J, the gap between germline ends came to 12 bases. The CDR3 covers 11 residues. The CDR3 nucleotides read TGTGCCAGCTCTAACAGCGGCGGCTACACCTTC. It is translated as CASSNSGGYTF.

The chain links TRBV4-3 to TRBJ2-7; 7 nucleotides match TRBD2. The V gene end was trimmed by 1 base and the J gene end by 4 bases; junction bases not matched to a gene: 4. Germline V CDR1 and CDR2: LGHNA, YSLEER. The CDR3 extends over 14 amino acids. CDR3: CASSQASGGYEQYF. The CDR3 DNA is TGCGCCAGCAGCCAAGCTTCCGGGGGGTACGAGCAGTACTTC.

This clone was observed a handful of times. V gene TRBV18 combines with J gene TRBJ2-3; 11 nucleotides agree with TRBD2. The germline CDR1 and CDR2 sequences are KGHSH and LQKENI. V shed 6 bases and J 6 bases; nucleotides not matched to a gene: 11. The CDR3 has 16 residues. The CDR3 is CASSPRTSGFLDTQYF. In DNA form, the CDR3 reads TGTGCCAGCTCGCCTCGGACTAGCGGGTTCTTGGATACGCAGTATTTT.

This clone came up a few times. CDR3 in amino acids: CASSFEASYEQYF. CDR3 in DNA: TGTGCCAGCAGTTTCGAGGCCTCCTACGAGCAGTACTTC. The chain recombines TRBV27 with TRBJ2-7, with D unresolved. V lost 3 bases and J 0 bases, leaving 6 bases between the germline ends. Germline loops: CDR1 MNHEY, CDR2 SMNVEV (reference sequence). The CDR3 covers 13 residues.

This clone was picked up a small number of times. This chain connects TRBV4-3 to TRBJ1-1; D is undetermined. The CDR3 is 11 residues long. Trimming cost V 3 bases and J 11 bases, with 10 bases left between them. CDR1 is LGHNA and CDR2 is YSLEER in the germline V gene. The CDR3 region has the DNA TGCGCCAGCAGCCACGGGTATGGTGCTTTCTTT. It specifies CASSHGYGAFF.

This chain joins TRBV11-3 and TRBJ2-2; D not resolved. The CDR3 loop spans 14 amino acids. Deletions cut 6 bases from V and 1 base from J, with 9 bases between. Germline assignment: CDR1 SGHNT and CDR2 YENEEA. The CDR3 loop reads CASSTRGNTGELFF. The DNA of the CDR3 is TGTGCCAGCAGTACACGTGGGAACACCGGGGAGCTGTTTTTT.

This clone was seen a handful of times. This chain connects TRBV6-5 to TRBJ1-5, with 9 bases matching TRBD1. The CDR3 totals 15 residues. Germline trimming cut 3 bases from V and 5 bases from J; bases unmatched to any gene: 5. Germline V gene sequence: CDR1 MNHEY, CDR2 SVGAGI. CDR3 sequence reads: CASSYGQGNDQPQHF. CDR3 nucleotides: TGTGCCAGCAGTTATGGACAGGGGAATGATCAGCCCCAGCATTTT.